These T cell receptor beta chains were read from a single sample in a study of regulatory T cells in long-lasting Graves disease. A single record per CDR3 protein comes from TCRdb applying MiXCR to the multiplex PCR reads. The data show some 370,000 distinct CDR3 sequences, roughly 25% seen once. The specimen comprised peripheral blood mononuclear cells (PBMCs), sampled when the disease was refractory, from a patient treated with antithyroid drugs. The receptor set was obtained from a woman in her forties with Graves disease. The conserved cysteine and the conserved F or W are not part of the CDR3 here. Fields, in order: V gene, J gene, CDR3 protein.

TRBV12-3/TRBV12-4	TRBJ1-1	ASSLAWNTEAF
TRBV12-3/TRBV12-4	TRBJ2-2	ASSFMGLQNTGELF
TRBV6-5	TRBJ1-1	ASSYRGMNTEAF
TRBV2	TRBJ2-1	ASEGQGGGKQF
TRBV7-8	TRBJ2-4	ASSSTRVPGGSKNIQY
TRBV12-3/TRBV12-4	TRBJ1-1	ASSLGASGTEAF
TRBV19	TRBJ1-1	ASRDRTWAMNTEAF
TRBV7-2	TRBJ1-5	ASSLRGGADQPQH
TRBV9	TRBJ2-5	ASSVALHSPTQY
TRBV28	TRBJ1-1	ASSLGRRGTEAF
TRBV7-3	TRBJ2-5	ASSPLPQETQY
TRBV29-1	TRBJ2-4	SVWDSGGNIQY
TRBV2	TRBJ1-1	ASRWTYMNTEAF
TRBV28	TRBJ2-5	ASSRTQTGRETQY
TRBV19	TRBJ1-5	ASSIRDRPQH
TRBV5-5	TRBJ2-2	ASSYITGELF
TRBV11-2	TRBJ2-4	ASSFQGTSGALAKNIQY
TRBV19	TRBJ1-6	ASSLTPGKNSPLH
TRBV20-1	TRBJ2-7	SARDPRDSSYEQY
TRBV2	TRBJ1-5	ASSESGQPQH
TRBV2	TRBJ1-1	ASSEEGVWTEAF
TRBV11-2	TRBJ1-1	ASSSQGTEAL
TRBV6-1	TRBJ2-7	ASRFGGLSYEQY